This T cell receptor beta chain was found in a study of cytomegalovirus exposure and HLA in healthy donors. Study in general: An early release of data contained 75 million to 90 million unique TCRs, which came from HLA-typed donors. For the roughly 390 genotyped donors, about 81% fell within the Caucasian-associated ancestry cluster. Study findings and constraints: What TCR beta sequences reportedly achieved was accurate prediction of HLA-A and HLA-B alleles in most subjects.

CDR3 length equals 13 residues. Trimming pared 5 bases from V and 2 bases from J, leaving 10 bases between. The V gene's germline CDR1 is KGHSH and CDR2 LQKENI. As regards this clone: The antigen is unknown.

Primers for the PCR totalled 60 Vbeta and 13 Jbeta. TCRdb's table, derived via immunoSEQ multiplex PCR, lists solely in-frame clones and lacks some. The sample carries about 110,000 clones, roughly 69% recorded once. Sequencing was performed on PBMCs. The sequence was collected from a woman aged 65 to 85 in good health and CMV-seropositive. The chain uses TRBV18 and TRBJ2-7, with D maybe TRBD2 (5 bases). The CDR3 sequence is CASSGQRTYEQYF. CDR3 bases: TGTGCCAGCTCAGGTCAGCGGACCTACGAGCAGTACTTC.